The clone carrying this T cell receptor beta chain appeared a single time. What it binds is not known. This sample is part of a study of shared clonotypes between healthy human individuals. The study's findings and limits: Large depth notwithstanding, sorted-subset sequencing proved incomplete by rarefaction. The study drew on few donors, limiting represented genetic and exposure-history diversity. Generation of non-shared clonotypes was less probable than generation of clonotypes shared by all four donors.

In germline, CDR1 is SGHTA, CDR2 FQGNSA. CDR3 size: 13 residues. V shed 3 bases and J 9 bases; nucleotides not matched to a gene: 4. Genomic DNA belonging to each subset was distributed in equal measure over several immunoSEQ plates. Some clones are missing from TCRdb's copy, which holds only in-frame ones; the method was immunoSEQ multiplex PCR. The repertoire consists of a few million clones, with approximately 94% occurring once and the leading ten covering over 0.12%. Specimen: naive CD4+ T cells sorted from blood. The subset was: CD45RA+ positively selected. This TCR came from a man aged 18 to 30 in good health. This chain uses TRBV7-2 with TRBJ2-7, with 11 bases fitting TRBD1. The CDR3 here is CASSFGTGGLQYF. The DNA of the CDR3 is TGTGCCAGCAGCTTTGGGACAGGGGGATTGCAGTACTTC.